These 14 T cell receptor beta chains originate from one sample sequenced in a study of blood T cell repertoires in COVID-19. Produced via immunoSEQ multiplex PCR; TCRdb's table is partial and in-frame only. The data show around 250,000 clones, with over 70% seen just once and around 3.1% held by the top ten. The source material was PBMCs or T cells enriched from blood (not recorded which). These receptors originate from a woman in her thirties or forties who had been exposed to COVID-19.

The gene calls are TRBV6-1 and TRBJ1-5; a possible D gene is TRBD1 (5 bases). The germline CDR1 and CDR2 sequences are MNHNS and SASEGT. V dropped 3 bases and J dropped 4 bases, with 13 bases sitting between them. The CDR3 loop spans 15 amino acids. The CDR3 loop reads CASSEGGGKNQPQHF. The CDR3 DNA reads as TGTGCCAGCAGTGAGGGGGGGGGAAAGAATCAGCCCCAGCATTTT.

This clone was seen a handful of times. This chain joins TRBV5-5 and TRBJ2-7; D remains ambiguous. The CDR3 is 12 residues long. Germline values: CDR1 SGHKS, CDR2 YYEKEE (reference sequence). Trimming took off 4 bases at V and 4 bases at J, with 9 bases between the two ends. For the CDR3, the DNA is TGTGCCAGCAGCCGTCCCCCGTACGAGCAGTACTTC. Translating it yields CASSRPPYEQYF.

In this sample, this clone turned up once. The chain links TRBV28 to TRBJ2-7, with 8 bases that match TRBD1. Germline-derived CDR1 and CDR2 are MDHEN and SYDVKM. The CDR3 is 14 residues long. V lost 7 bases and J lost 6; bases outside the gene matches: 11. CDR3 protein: CASNRQGTPSEQYV. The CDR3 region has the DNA TGTGCCAGCAACAGACAGGGGACCCCCTCCGAGCAGTACGTC.

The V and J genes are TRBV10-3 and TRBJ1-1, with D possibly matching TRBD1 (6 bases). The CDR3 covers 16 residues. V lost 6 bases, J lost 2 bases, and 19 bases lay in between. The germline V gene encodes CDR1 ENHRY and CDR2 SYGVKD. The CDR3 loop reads CAISVQGSVSNTEAFF. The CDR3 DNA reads TGTGCCATCAGCGTACAGGGCTCGGTTTCCAACACTGAAGCTTTCTTT.

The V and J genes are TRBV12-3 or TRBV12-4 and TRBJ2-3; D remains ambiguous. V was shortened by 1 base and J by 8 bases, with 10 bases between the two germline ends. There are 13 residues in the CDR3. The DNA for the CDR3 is TGTGCCAGCAGTTTAGTCGGCTCAGGTACGCAGTATTTT. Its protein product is CASSLVGSGTQYF.

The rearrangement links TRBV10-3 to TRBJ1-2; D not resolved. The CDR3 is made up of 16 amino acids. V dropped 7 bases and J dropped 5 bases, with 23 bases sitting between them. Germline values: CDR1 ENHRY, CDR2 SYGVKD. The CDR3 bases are TGTGCCATCACCGATCGAATTGGGGAGCGTCATTATGGCTACACCTTC. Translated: CAITDRIGERHYGYTF.

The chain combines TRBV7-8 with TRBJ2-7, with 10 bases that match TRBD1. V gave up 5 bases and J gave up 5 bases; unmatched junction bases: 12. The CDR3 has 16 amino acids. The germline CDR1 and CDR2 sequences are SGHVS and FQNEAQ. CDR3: CASSALGRQGAHEQYF. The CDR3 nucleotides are TGTGCCAGCAGCGCGCTGGGCCGACAGGGGGCCCACGAGCAGTACTTC.

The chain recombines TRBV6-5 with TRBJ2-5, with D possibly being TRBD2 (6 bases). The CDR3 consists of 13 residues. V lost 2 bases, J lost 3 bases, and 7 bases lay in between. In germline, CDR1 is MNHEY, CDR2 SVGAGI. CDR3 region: CASSYPGEETQYF. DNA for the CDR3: TGTGCCAGCAGTTACCCGGGGGAAGAGACCCAGTACTTC.

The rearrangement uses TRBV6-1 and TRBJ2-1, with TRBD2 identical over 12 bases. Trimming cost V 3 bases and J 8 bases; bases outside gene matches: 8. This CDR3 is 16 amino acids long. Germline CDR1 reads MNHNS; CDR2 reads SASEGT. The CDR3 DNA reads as TGTGCCAGCAGTGAGACTAGCGGGAGATATGGCGATGAGCAGTTCTTC. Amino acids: CASSETSGRYGDEQFF.

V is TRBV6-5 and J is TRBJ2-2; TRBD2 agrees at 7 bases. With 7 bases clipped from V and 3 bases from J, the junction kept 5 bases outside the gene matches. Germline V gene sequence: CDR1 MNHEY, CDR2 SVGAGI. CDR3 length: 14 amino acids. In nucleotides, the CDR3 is TGTGCCAGCATGCGGGGGACTTACACCGGGGAGCTGTTTTTT. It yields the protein CASMRGTYTGELFF.

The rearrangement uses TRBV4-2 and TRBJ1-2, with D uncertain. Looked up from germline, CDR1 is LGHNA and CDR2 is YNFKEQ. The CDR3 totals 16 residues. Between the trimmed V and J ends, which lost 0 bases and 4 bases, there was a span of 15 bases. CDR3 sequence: CASSQDYSQAFYGYTF. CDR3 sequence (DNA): TGTGCCAGCAGCCAAGATTATTCCCAGGCTTTCTATGGCTACACCTTC.

The DNA for the CDR3 is TGCGCCAGCAGCTTGGACGGGGGGTCCAATGAGCAGTTCTTC. Its translation is CASSLDGGSNEQFF. The chain combines TRBV5-1 with TRBJ2-1, with TRBD2 identical over 7 bases. The V and J ends lost 0 bases and 6 bases, in that order; junction bases with no gene match: 3. The CDR3 is made up of 14 amino acids. CDR1 and CDR2 (germline): SGHRS, YFSETQ.

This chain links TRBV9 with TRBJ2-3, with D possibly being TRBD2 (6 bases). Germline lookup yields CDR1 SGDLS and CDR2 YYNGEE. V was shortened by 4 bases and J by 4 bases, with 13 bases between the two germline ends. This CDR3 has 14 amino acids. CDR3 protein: CASSILSGSDTQYF. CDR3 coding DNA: TGTGCCAGCAGCATACTTAGCGGCTCAGATACGCAGTATTTT.

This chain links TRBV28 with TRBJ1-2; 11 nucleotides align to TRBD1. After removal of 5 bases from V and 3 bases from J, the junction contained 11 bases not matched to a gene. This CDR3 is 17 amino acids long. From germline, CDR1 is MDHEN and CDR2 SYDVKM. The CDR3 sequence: CASSEGTGGARDYGYTF. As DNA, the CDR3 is TGTGCCAGCAGTGAAGGGACAGGGGGAGCCCGTGACTATGGCTACACCTTC.